This TCR beta chain originates from a study of blood T cell repertoires in COVID-19. CDR3 length: 15 residues. The V and J ends lost 5 bases and 4 bases respectively, with 14 bases between them. Germline V gene lookup returns CDR1 LNHDA and CDR2 SQIVND (reference sequence). Generated by immunoSEQ multiplex PCR, the TCRdb table keeps only in-frame clones and is missing some. This sample has a few hundred thousand clones; approximately 80% occur once, and the top ten carry approximately 13%. This rearrangement joins TRBV19 to TRBJ2-2; possible D gene TRBD1, 6 bases. Sequencing was done on a sample of peripheral blood. This TCR came from a human donor in a cohort sampled during active COVID-19. CDR3 residues: CASSAQGWGTGELFF. Written as DNA, the CDR3 is TGTGCCAGTAGTGCACAGGGATGGGGCACCGGGGAGCTGTTTTTT.